Presented here are 19 T cell receptor beta chains from one specimen sequenced in a study of shared clonotypes between healthy human individuals. Libraries were prepared by immunoSEQ multiplex PCR; TCRdb keeps only in-frame clonotypes and omits some of them. The table shows roughly 2,300,000 clones, with around 90% occurring only once. Sequencing was carried out using naive CD4+ T cells from PBMCs. Regarding subset: CD45RA+ positively selected. The source of these receptors is a man younger than 30 in good health. Some clones in this sample may be carry-over from other donors' samples.

CDR3 region: CASSLPLAGGANEQFF. CDR3 in DNA: TGCGCCAGCAGCTTACCACTAGCGGGAGGGGCCAATGAGCAGTTCTTC. The rearrangement uses TRBV5-1 and TRBJ2-1; TRBD2 agrees at 13 bases. This CDR3 comprises 16 residues. Germline V gene data show CDR1 as SGHRS and CDR2 as YFSETQ. The ends lost 2 bases at V and 6 bases at J; junction bases unmatched: 5.

The J gene is TRBJ2-7, the V gene TRBV5-1; no clear D gene. The CDR3 runs to 14 residues. The ends were cut back, 7 bases at V and 3 bases at J, with 17 bases in the middle. Germline CDR1 reads SGHRS; CDR2 reads YFSETQ. The CDR3 loop is CASGWNPGVYEQYF. In DNA, the CDR3 is TGCGCCAGCGGGTGGAACCCAGGAGTCTACGAGCAGTACTTC.

A remark on this clone: A read error may produce the germline difference seen at one junction end. J is TRBJ2-5 and V is TRBV10-3; D is unclear. CDR1 ENHRY and CDR2 SYGVKD come from the germline V gene. CDR3 length: 13 residues. For the CDR3, the DNA is TGTGCCATCAGGAGCCCCCCCCAAGAGGCCCAGTACTTC. It is translated as CAIRSPPQEAQYF.

This clone was recorded only once. This chain links TRBV18 with TRBJ1-3, with unresolved D. With 1 base removed from V and 0 bases from J, the gap between germline ends came to 10 bases. The CDR3 totals 16 residues. Per the germline V gene, CDR1 is KGHSH and CDR2 is LQKENI. The CDR3 loop is CASSPLVGVSGNTIYF. Written as DNA, the CDR3 is TGTGCCAGCTCACCACTCGTCGGGGTCTCTGGAAACACCATATATTTT.

V gene TRBV7-3 combines with J gene TRBJ1-1, with no clear D. V was trimmed by 5 bases and J by 5 bases, leaving 18 bases between them. CDR1 SGHTA and CDR2 FQGTGA come from the germline V gene. The CDR3 length is 15 residues. The CDR3 bases are TGTGCCAGCAGCCCGGCTGAGTCGCGCGTAACTGAAGCTTTCTTT. Amino acid sequence: CASSPAESRVTEAFF.

Comments on this clone: The sample has other DNA sequences that encode this CDR3 too. The V and J genes are TRBV2 and TRBJ2-2; D possibly corresponds to TRBD2 (5 bases). This CDR3 contains 12 residues. Germline lookup yields CDR1 SNHLY and CDR2 FYNNEI. Between the trimmed V and J ends, which lost 6 bases and 6 bases, there was a span of 8 bases. The CDR3 DNA follows: TGTGCCAGCAGCGGGGATTCCGGGGAGCTGTTTTTT. Translating it yields CASSGDSGELFF.

CDR3 sequence (DNA): TGTGCCAGCAGTTTAAAAGGGGGTGAGAACACTGAAGCTTTCTTT. The encoded protein is CASSLKGGENTEAFF. This rearrangement joins TRBV28 to TRBJ1-1, with D maybe TRBD1 (6 bases). The CDR3 is 15 amino acids. The V gene's germline CDR1 is MDHEN and CDR2 SYDVKM. V was cut by 2 bases and J by 1 base, with 11 bases left in between.

DNA of the CDR3: TGTGCCAGCAGCATCAGGGGGAAAATGAACACTGAAGCTTTCTTT. Its translation: CASSIRGKMNTEAFF. This chain uses TRBV5-4 with TRBJ1-1, with 7 bases aligning to TRBD1. Germline values: CDR1 SGHNT, CDR2 YYREEE (reference sequence). The ends lost 4 bases at V and 0 bases at J; junction bases unmatched: 6. The CDR3 sequence is 15 residues long.

In the case of this clone: Other DNA sequences in this specimen translate into the identical CDR3. V is TRBV18 and J is TRBJ2-7, with 9 bases aligning to TRBD1. The CDR3 covers 15 residues. Germline V lookup: CDR1 KGHSH, CDR2 LQKENI. V was clipped by 3 bases and J by 3 bases; unmatched bases: 6. The CDR3: CASSPPGQGVYEQYF. In nucleotides, the CDR3 is TGTGCCAGCTCACCCCCGGGACAGGGTGTCTACGAGCAGTACTTC.

The rearrangement joins TRBV2 to TRBJ1-1; a possible D gene is TRBD1 (6 bases). Germline V CDR1 and CDR2: SNHLY, FYNNEI. The CDR3 spans 13 residues. Trimming left V 7 bases short and J 3 bases short, with 12 bases between. The CDR3 DNA sequence: TGTGCCAGCAAGGGGGAGGGGGACACTGAAGCTTTCTTT. Amino acid sequence: CASKGEGDTEAFF. The full variable domain, rest sourced from reference TRBV2 and TRBJ1-1, is EPEVTQTPSHQVTQMGQEVILRCVPISNHLYFYWYRQILGQKVEFLVSFYNNEISEKSEIFDDQFSVERPDGSNFTLKIRSTKLEDSAMYFCASKGEGDTEAFFGQGTRLTVV.

The rearrangement joins TRBV19 to TRBJ2-7; TRBD2 is a possible D gene (5 bases). The CDR3 runs to 16 residues. The ends were cut back, 7 bases at V and 3 bases at J, with 22 bases in the middle. Germline-derived CDR1 and CDR2 are LNHDA and SQIVND (reference sequence). The chain's CDR3 is CASKARHSEGYYEQYF. CDR3 nucleotide sequence: TGTGCCAGTAAAGCGCGCCACTCCGAGGGCTACTACGAGCAGTACTTC.

The chain recombines TRBV28 with TRBJ1-5, with D tentatively TRBD1 (6 bases). CDR3 length equals 16 residues. CDR1 MDHEN and CDR2 SYDVKM come from the germline V gene. V was shortened by 7 bases and J by 0 bases, with 16 bases between the two germline ends. CDR3 residues: CASNLAGALSNQPQHF. The CDR3 coding sequence is TGTGCCAGCAACTTGGCAGGGGCCCTTAGCAATCAGCCCCAGCATTTT.

V is TRBV28 and J is TRBJ2-7, with D uncertain. Germline loops: CDR1 MDHEN, CDR2 SYDVKM. This CDR3 has 14 amino acids. Trimming stripped 8 bases from V and 6 bases from J, with 20 bases between. CDR3 sequence (DNA): TGTGCCAGCGGTGTGACACGGAGTCTGTCCGAGCAGTACTTC. Amino acids: CASGVTRSLSEQYF.

Remarks on this clone: At the DNA level, this CDR3 is encoded by other sequences in the same sample as well. The rearrangement joins TRBV2 to TRBJ2-7; 8 nucleotides line up with TRBD1. Germline loops: CDR1 SNHLY, CDR2 FYNNEI. The CDR3 loop spans 13 amino acids. V was pared by 4 bases and J by 4 bases, with 3 bases of the junction left unmatched. The CDR3 nucleotides read TGTGCCAGCAGTGGTACAGGGGGATACGAGCAGTACTTC. This codes for CASSGTGGYEQYF. The full variable domain, its missing parts supplied by reference TRBV2 and TRBJ2-7, is EPEVTQTPSHQVTQMGQEVILRCVPISNHLYFYWYRQILGQKVEFLVSFYNNEISEKSEIFDDQFSVERPDGSNFTLKIRSTKLEDSAMYFCASSGTGGYEQYFGPGTRLTVT.

This rearrangement joins TRBV27 to TRBJ2-7, with D perhaps matching TRBD1 or TRBD2 (5 bases each). V lost 5 bases and J lost 7, with 15 bases in between. This CDR3 contains 13 residues. Per germline, CDR1 MNHEY and CDR2 SMNVEV (reference sequence). The CDR3 loop is CASSPSREREQYF. CDR3 DNA: TGTGCCAGCAGTCCCTCCAGGGAGAGGGAGCAGTACTTC.

The V and J genes are TRBV28 and TRBJ1-6, with D unresolved. Germline assignment: CDR1 MDHEN and CDR2 SYDVKM. The ends were cut back, 10 bases at V and 8 bases at J, with 15 bases in the middle. The CDR3 is 13 amino acids. CDR3 sequence reads: CATNIRPDSPLHF. CDR3 nucleotide sequence: TGTGCCACCAATATACGACCGGATTCACCCCTCCACTTT.

The CDR3 sequence: CASSLEDSEETQYF. CDR3 nucleotides: TGCGCCAGCAGCTTGGAAGACTCTGAAGAGACCCAGTACTTC. J is TRBJ2-5 and V is TRBV5-1; D uncertain. V was trimmed by 0 bases and J by 3 bases, leaving 9 bases between them. The CDR3 has 14 residues. Germline CDR1 SGHRS, CDR2 YFSETQ. Full variable domain (missing parts from reference TRBV5-1 and TRBJ2-5): KAGVTQTPRYLIKTRGQQVTLSCSPISGHRSVSWYQQTPGQGLQFLFEYFSETQRNKGNFPGRFSGRQFSNSRSEMNVSTLELGDSALYLCASSLEDSEETQYFGPGTRLLVL.

The gene calls are TRBV5-1 and TRBJ2-1; 7 nucleotides agree with TRBD1. The CDR3 totals 13 residues. Germline assignment: CDR1 SGHRS and CDR2 YFSETQ. V was clipped by 4 bases and J by 8 bases; unmatched bases: 6. The CDR3 nucleotides are TGCGCCAGCAGCATAGACAGGGACGATGAGCAGTTCTTC. Encoded protein: CASSIDRDDEQFF.

Comments on this clone: This sample also contains other DNA sequences that code for the same CDR3. The gene calls are TRBV5-1 and TRBJ1-5; 8 bases are a match to TRBD1. The germline V gene encodes CDR1 SGHRS and CDR2 YFSETQ. V lost 4 bases to trimming and J lost 4 bases; unmatched junction nucleotides: 4. There are 14 residues in the CDR3. The CDR3 DNA is TGCGCCAGCAGCCCCGGACAGGGAAATCAGCCCCAGCATTTT. Translated, it gives CASSPGQGNQPQHF.